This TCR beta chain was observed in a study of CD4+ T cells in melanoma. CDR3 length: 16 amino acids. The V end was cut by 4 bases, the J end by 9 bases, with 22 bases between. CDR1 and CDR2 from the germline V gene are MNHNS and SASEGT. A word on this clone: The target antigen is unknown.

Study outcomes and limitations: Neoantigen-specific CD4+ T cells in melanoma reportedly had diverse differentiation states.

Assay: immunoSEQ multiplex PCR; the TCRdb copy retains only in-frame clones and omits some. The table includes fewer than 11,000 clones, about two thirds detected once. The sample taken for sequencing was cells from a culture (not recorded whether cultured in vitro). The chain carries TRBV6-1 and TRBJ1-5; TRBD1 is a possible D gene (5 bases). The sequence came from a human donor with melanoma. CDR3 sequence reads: CASSVQPSLQRGPQHF. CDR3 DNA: TGTGCCAGCAGTGTCCAGCCGAGCCTTCAGAGGGGGCCCCAGCATTTT.